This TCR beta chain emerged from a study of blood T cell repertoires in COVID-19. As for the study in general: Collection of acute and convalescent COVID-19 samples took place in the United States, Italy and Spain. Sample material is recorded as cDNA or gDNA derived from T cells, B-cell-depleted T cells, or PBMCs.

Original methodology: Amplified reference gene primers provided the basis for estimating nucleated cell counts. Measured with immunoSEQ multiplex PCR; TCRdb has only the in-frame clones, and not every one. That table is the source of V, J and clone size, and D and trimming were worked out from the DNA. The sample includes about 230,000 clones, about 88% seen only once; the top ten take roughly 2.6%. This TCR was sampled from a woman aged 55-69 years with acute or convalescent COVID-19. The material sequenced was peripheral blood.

CDR3 in DNA: TGTGCCAGCAGACTAGCGGGGGGGCCAGGAGAGACCCAGTACTTC. Residues: CASRLAGGPGETQYF. The chain carries TRBV6-5 and TRBJ2-5, with 13 bases that match TRBD2. This CDR3 is built from 15 residues. Trimming removed 6 bases from V and 4 bases from J; junction bases left unmatched: 5. Germline CDR1 and CDR2: MNHEY and SVGAGI.